Included here is one T cell receptor beta chain sequence, with context. These data are taken from a study of blood T cell repertoires in COVID-19. In the study overall: COVID-19 samples, acute and convalescent, were from the United States, Italy and Spain. Nucleic acid was either cDNA or gDNA, and it came from T cells, B-cell-depleted T cells, or PBMCs.

Seattle patient enrollment occurred during active infection, with longitudinal follow-up thereafter. In the source study's methods: Researchers report that nucleated cell counts were estimated from reference gene primer amplification. Libraries were prepared by immunoSEQ multiplex PCR; TCRdb keeps only in-frame clonotypes and omits some of them. V, J and clone size reflect that table, while D and trimming were determined from the DNA. The data contain 140,000 or so clones, 84% of them singletons. Germline V CDR1 and CDR2: SGHTA, FQGNSA. J was trimmed by 4 bases and V by 5 bases; bases with no gene match: 10. This CDR3 has 16 residues.

The sequence came from a man younger than 40 with COVID-19, enrolled during active disease. Sequenced material: peripheral blood. The chain combines TRBV7-2 with TRBJ2-5; 10 bases match TRBD2. This chain's CDR3 is CASSPPGLALSETQYF. The CDR3 DNA is TGTGCCAGCAGCCCCCCGGGACTAGCGTTGTCAGAGACCCAGTACTTC.